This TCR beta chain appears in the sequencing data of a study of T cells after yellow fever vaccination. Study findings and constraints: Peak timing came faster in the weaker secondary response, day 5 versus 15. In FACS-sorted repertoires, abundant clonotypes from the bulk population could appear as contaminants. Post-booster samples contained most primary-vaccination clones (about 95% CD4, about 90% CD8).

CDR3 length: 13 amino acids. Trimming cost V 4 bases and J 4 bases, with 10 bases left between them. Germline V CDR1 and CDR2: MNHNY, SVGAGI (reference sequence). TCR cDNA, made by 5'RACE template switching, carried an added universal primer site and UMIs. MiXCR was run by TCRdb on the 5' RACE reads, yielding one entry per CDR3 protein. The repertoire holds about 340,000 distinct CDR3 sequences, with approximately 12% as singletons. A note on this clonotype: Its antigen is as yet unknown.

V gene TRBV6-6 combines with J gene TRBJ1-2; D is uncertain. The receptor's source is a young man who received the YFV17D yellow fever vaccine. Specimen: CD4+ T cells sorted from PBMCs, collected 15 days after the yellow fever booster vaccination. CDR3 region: CASSWGEAYGYTF. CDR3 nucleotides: TGTGCCAGCAGTTGGGGAGAGGCCTATGGCTACACCTTC.